The 23 T cell receptor beta chains in this list originate from one sample, sequenced in a study of shared clonotypes between healthy human individuals. Assay used: immunoSEQ multiplex PCR; TCRdb lists only in-frame clones, some missing. The sample has 1,500,000 or so clones; roughly 97% are singletons. Material for sequencing was naive CD4+ T cells sorted from blood. Subset meaning: CD45RA+ positively selected. These receptors originate from a man aged 30 to 39 in good health.

The V call is TRBV6-5, the J call TRBJ2-7; 10 positions agree with TRBD1. V lost 3 bases to trimming and J lost 4 bases; unmatched junction nucleotides: 9. CDR1 and CDR2 from the germline V gene are MNHEY and SVGAGI. This CDR3 region has 16 residues. The CDR3 protein is CASSYWGTGASYEQYF. CDR3 nucleotides: TGTGCCAGCAGTTATTGGGGGACAGGGGCCTCTTACGAGCAGTACTTC.

This sequence joins TRBV4-1 and TRBJ1-1, with D hard to call. The CDR3 length is 17 residues. Trimming removed 4 bases from V and 2 bases from J, with 20 bases in between. Germline V lookup: CDR1 MGHRA, CDR2 YSYEKL. The CDR3 coding sequence is TGCGCCAGCAGCCCACGGACCCTCCCGTTTCTAAACACTGAAGCTTTCTTT. Translating it yields CASSPRTLPFLNTEAFF.

The chain couples TRBV11-2 to TRBJ2-7; TRBD2 matches at 8 bases. The CDR3 length is 16 residues. J was trimmed by 0 bases and V by 1 base; bases with no gene match: 5. CDR1 and CDR2 from the germline V gene are SGHAT and FQNNGV. The CDR3 region is CASSLGPGLDSYEQYF. The CDR3 DNA reads TGTGCCAGCAGCTTAGGACCGGGACTAGACTCCTACGAGCAGTACTTC.

This clone was seen once. V usage is TRBV28 and J usage is TRBJ1-2; D is undetermined. The CDR3 extends over 13 amino acids. Trimming left V 7 bases short and J 3 bases short, with 12 bases between. Germline V gives CDR1 MDHEN, CDR2 SYDVKM. CDR3 sequence reads: CASTLDPDYGYTF. The CDR3 nucleotides are TGTGCCAGCACCCTAGACCCGGACTATGGCTACACCTTC.

The chain employs TRBV5-4 and TRBJ1-5; D not certain. The CDR3 consists of 14 residues. CDR1 is SGHNT, CDR2 YYREEE, per germline (reference sequence). With 4 bases removed from V and 6 bases from J, the gap between germline ends came to 14 bases. Here the CDR3 DNA reads TGTGCCAGCAGCGATAGCCACGGGTTTCAGCCCCAGCATTTT. Translation: CASSDSHGFQPQHF.

The chain carries TRBV6-5 and TRBJ2-3, with a weak D call TRBD2 (6 bases). V lost 6 bases and J lost 0, with 10 bases in between. CDR3 length equals 14 residues. Germline V gene data show CDR1 as MNHEY and CDR2 as SVGAGI. CDR3 amino acids: CASSLAVSTDTQYF. CDR3 DNA sequence: TGTGCCAGCAGCTTAGCGGTTAGCACAGATACGCAGTATTTT.

V usage is TRBV9 and J usage is TRBJ2-5; 8 nucleotides agree with TRBD1. Per the germline V gene, CDR1 is SGDLS and CDR2 is YYNGEE. There are 18 residues in the CDR3. V lost 2 bases, J lost 4 bases, and 16 bases stayed unmatched. This chain's CDR3 is CASSVGGVAGTGRETQYF. The CDR3 DNA follows: TGTGCCAGCAGCGTCGGTGGTGTGGCGGGGACAGGCCGAGAGACCCAGTACTTC. Complete variable domain (other parts from reference TRBV9 and TRBJ2-5): DSGVTQTPKHLITATGQRVTLRCSPRSGDLSVYWYQQSLDQGLQFLIQYYNGEERAKGNILERFSAQQFPDLHSELNLSSLELGDSALYFCASSVGGVAGTGRETQYFGPGTRLLVL.

This chain connects TRBV9 to TRBJ1-3; perhaps TRBD1 as D (5 bases). CDR3 size: 15 residues. Germline assignment: CDR1 SGDLS and CDR2 YYNGEE. V was cut by 4 bases and J by 0 bases, with 11 bases left in between. CDR3 region: CASSPGRSSGNTIYF. The CDR3 nucleotides read TGTGCCAGCAGCCCGGGACGGAGCTCTGGAAACACCATATATTTT.

J is TRBJ2-1 and V is TRBV7-9; no definite D call. V was cut by 1 base and J by 5 bases, with 12 bases left in between. The CDR3 totals 15 residues. Germline lookup yields CDR1 SEHNR and CDR2 FQNEAQ (reference sequence). The CDR3 loop reads CASSLGIPGNNEQFF. The DNA for the CDR3 is TGTGCCAGCAGCTTAGGGATCCCCGGCAACAATGAGCAGTTCTTC.

The chain joins TRBV11-2 to TRBJ2-7; D perhaps matches TRBD2 (6 bases). The length of the CDR3 is 16 residues. With 6 bases removed from V and 0 bases from J, the gap between germline ends came to 18 bases. Germline CDR1 and CDR2: SGHAT and FQNNGV. The CDR3: CASRRIAEARSYEQYF. As DNA, the CDR3 is TGTGCCAGCAGACGTATAGCGGAGGCCCGCTCCTACGAGCAGTACTTC.

The chain is built from TRBV19 and TRBJ1-5; D is uncertain. CDR1 and CDR2 (germline): LNHDA, SQIVND (reference sequence). CDR3 length: 16 amino acids. Trimming shortened V by 3 bases and J by 3 bases, and 15 bases separated the two germline ends. The CDR3 sequence is CASSIMLANNNQPQHF. Written as DNA, the CDR3 is TGTGCCAGTAGTATCATGTTGGCAAACAACAATCAGCCCCAGCATTTT.

The rearrangement links TRBV18 to TRBJ2-1, with TRBD2 matching 11 bases. Germline CDR1 and CDR2: KGHSH and LQKENI. This CDR3 comprises 16 residues. J lost 5 bases, V lost 3 bases, and 6 bases had no gene match. CDR3: CASSPPSGRLNNEQFF. The CDR3 DNA reads as TGTGCCAGCTCACCCCCTAGCGGGAGGCTTAACAATGAGCAGTTCTTC.

This chain links TRBV19 with TRBJ1-5, with D perhaps matching TRBD1 (5 bases). CDR3 length: 14 amino acids. From germline, CDR1 is LNHDA and CDR2 SQIVND (reference sequence). The V end was cut by 4 bases, the J end by 10 bases, with 17 bases between. The CDR3, as DNA: TGTGCCAGTAGTACAAGACGGGGGATTCGACCCCAGCATTTT. It encodes CASSTRRGIRPQHF.

The chain has TRBV29-1 and TRBJ2-5; D tentatively reads TRBD1 or TRBD2 (5 bases each). Germline V gene sequence: CDR1 SQVTM, CDR2 ANQGSEA. V lost 4 bases and J lost 4, with 19 bases in between. The CDR3 spans 15 residues. The CDR3, as DNA: TGCAGCGTTGGAGGATTCGGGGCTGGGGGAGAGACCCAGTACTTC. Residues: CSVGGFGAGGETQYF.

This rearrangement joins TRBV15 to TRBJ2-7; 12 nucleotides line up with TRBD1. The junction had 7 bases not matched to a gene; V was cut back by 0 bases and J by 4 bases. The length of the CDR3 is 17 residues. The germline V gene has CDR1 LNHNV and CDR2 YYDKDF (reference sequence). CDR3 in DNA: TGTGCCACCAGCAGAGATTATTCGGGACAGGGGGCGTACGAGCAGTACTTC. Amino acid sequence: CATSRDYSGQGAYEQYF.

The J gene is TRBJ2-3, the V gene TRBV7-9; unclear D gene. Germline CDR1 reads SEHNR; CDR2 reads FQNEAQ (reference sequence). V lost 3 bases to trimming and J lost 2 bases, with 0 bases between them. The CDR3 loop spans 11 amino acids. CDR3 loop: CASSFTDTQYF. CDR3 in DNA: TGTGCCAGCAGCTTCACAGATACGCAGTATTTT.

The chain joins TRBV7-9 to TRBJ1-3; 8 positions agree with TRBD1. J was trimmed by 3 bases and V by 7 bases; bases with no gene match: 8. The CDR3 runs 15 residues. Per the germline V gene, CDR1 is SEHNR and CDR2 is FQNEAQ (reference sequence). CDR3 residues: CASTQGAQNGNTIYF. In nucleotides, the CDR3 is TGTGCCAGCACCCAGGGGGCGCAGAATGGAAACACCATATATTTT. Combining the CDR3 with reference TRBV7-9 and TRBJ1-3 gives the whole variable domain DTGVSQNPRHKITKRGQNVTFRCDPISEHNRLYWYRQTLGQGPEFLTYFQNEAQLEKSRLLSDRFSAERPKGSFSTLEIQRTEQGDSAMYLCASTQGAQNGNTIYFGEGSWLTVV.

V usage is TRBV5-1 and J usage is TRBJ2-3; tentative D call: TRBD1 (6 bases). V lost 4 bases to trimming and J lost 3 bases, with 12 bases between them. The germline V gene encodes CDR1 SGHRS and CDR2 YFSETQ. CDR3 size: 14 residues. The DNA for the CDR3 is TGCGCCAGCAGCGACCGACAGGTTACAGATACGCAGTATTTT. Translating gives CASSDRQVTDTQYF.

In the case of this clone: In the same sample, other DNA sequences code for this CDR3. The chain joins TRBV29-1 to TRBJ1-2; D remains ambiguous. This CDR3 region has 11 residues. Germline V gene lookup returns CDR1 SQVTM and CDR2 ANQGSEA. Trimming left V 4 bases short and J 3 bases short, with 6 bases between. The CDR3 DNA sequence: TGCAGCGTTGTCTCCTACTATGGCTACACCTTC. The encoded protein is CSVVSYYGYTF.

The rearrangement joins TRBV20-1 to TRBJ1-2; the match to TRBD1 covers 8 bases. From germline, CDR1 is DFQATT and CDR2 SNEGSKA (reference sequence). The CDR3 length is 11 residues. CDR3 sequence: CSGQGLYGYTF. CDR3 bases: TGCAGCGGACAGGGCCTCTATGGCTACACCTTC.

Remarks on this clone: This specimen includes other DNA sequences encoding the same CDR3. J is TRBJ2-7 and V is TRBV9, with a weak D call TRBD1 (5 bases). V was cut by 0 bases and J by 7 bases, with 11 bases left in between. The germline V gene has CDR1 SGDLS and CDR2 YYNGEE. This CDR3 is 13 amino acids long. The CDR3 region is CASSVDPGREQYF. The CDR3 coding sequence is TGTGCCAGCAGCGTAGATCCAGGGCGGGAGCAGTACTTC.

This chain joins TRBV5-1 and TRBJ2-5; the D gene is possibly TRBD1 (6 bases). In germline, CDR1 is SGHRS, CDR2 YFSETQ. V lost 4 bases and J 3 bases, leaving 16 bases between the germline ends. The CDR3 is made up of 15 amino acids. This chain's CDR3 is CASSRDTVPEETQYF. The CDR3 region has the DNA TGCGCCAGCAGCCGGGACACGGTCCCCGAAGAGACCCAGTACTTC. Complete variable domain (other parts from reference TRBV5-1 and TRBJ2-5): KAGVTQTPRYLIKTRGQQVTLSCSPISGHRSVSWYQQTPGQGLQFLFEYFSETQRNKGNFPGRFSGRQFSNSRSEMNVSTLELGDSALYLCASSRDTVPEETQYFGPGTRLLVL.

This clone has only one observation. The chain is built from TRBV30 and TRBJ2-5, with 7 positions matching TRBD1. Germline trimming cut 2 bases from V and 5 bases from J; bases unmatched to any gene: 11. CDR3 size: 15 residues. Looked up from germline, CDR1 is GTSNPN and CDR2 is SVGIG (reference sequence). The chain's CDR3 is CAWSIYLTGSETQYF. The CDR3 bases are TGTGCCTGGAGTATCTACCTGACAGGGTCGGAGACCCAGTACTTC.